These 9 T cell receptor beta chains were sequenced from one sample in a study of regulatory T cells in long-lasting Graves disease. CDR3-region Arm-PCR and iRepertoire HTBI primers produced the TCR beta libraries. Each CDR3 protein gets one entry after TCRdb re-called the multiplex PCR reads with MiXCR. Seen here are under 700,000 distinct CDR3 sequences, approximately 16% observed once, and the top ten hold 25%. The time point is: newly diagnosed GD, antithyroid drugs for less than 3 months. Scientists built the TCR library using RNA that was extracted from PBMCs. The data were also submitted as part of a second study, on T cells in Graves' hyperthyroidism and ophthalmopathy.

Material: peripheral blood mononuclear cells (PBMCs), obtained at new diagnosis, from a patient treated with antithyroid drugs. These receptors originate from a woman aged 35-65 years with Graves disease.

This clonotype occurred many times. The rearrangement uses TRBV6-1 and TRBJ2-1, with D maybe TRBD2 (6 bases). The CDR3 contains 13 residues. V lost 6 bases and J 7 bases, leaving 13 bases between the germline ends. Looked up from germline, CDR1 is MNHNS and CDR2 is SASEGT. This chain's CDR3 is CASSLFSGNEQFF. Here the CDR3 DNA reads TGTGCCAGCAGCCTATTTAGCGGTAATGAGCAGTTCTTC.

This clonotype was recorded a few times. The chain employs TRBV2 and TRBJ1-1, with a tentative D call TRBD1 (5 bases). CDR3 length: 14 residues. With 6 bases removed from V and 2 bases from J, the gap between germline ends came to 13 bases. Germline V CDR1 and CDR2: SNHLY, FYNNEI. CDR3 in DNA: TGTGCCAGCAGGGGGGACTTACGCAACACTGAAGCTTTCTTT. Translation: CASRGDLRNTEAFF.

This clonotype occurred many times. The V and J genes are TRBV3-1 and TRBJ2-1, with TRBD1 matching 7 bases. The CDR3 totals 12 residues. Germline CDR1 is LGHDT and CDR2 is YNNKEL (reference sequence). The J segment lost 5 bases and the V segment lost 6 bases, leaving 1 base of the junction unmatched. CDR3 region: CASSGTDNEQFF. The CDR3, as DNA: TGTGCCAGCAGTGGGACAGACAATGAGCAGTTCTTC.

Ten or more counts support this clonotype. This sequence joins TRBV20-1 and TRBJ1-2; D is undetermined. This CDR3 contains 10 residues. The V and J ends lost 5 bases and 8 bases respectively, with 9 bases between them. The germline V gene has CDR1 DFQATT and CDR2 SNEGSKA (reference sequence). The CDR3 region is CSAPLAGYTF. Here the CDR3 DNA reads TGCAGTGCTCCCCTCGCGGGCTACACCTTC.

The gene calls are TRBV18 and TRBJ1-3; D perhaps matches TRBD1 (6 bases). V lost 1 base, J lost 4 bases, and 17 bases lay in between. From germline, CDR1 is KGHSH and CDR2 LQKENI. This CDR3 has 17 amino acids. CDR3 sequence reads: CASSPRSGALSGNTIYF. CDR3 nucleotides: TGTGCCAGCTCACCACGGTCGGGGGCGCTATCAGGAAACACCATATATTTT.

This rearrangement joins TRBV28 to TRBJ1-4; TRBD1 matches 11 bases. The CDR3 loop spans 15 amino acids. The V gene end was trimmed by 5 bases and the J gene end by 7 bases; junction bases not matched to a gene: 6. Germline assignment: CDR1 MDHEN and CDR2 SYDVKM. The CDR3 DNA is TGTGCCAGCAGTCAGTGGACAGGGGGCTTTGAAAAACTGTTTTTT. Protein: CASSQWTGGFEKLFF.

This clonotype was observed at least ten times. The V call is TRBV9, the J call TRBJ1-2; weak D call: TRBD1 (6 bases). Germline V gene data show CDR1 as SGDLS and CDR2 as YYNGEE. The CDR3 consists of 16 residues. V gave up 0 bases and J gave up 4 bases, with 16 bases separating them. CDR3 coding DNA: TGTGCCAGCAGCGTAGGGAGGGCAGGGGACGCCTATGGCTACACCTTC. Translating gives CASSVGRAGDAYGYTF.

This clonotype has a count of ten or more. The CDR3 DNA reads TGTGCCAGCAGTTTGACGGGTGAGGGGACCCAGTACTTC. Translation gives CASSLTGEGTQYF. The chain couples TRBV27 to TRBJ2-5, with D maybe TRBD2 (5 bases). The V end was cut by 3 bases, the J end by 7 bases, with 12 bases between. Germline CDR1 reads MNHEY; CDR2 reads SMNVEV (reference sequence). The CDR3 contains 13 residues.

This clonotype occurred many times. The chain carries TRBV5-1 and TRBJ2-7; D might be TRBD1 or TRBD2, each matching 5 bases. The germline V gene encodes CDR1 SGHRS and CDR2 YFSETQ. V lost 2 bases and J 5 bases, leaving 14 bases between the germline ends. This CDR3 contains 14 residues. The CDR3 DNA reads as TGCGCCAGCAGCTTTCAGGGAGTTGGCGACGAGCAGTACTTC. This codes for CASSFQGVGDEQYF.